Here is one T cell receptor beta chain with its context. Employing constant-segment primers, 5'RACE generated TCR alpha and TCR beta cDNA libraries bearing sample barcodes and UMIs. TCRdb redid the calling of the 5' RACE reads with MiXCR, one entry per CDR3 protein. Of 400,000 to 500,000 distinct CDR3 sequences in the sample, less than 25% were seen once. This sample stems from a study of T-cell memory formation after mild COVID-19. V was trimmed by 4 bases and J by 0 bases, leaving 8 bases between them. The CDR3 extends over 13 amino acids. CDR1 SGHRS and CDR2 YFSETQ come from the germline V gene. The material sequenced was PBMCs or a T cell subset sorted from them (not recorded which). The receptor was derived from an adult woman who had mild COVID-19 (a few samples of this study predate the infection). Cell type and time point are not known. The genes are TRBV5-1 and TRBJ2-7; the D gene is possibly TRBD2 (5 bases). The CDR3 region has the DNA TGCGCCAGCAGCCGCAGCGGCTCCTACGAGCAGTACTTC. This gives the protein CASSRSGSYEQYF.